This is a list of T cell receptor beta chains from one sample in a study of T cell changes during pregnancy in multiple sclerosis. Method: immunoSEQ multiplex PCR; TCRdb's copy keeps in-frame clones and lacks some. The sample records roughly 70,000 clones, roughly 92% being singletons. The sample here was peripheral blood, taken in the third trimester of pregnancy. These receptors all stem from a female donor with multiple sclerosis, enrolled in a pregnancy study. CDR3s include the opening cysteine and the closing phenylalanine or tryptophan. The order of the fields is clone size, V gene, J gene, D gene, CDR3 protein, CDR3 DNA. D genes are given only for firm matches. A row's size may be missing; if present it is once, few, many or a size class.

few	TRBV2	TRBJ1-2	-	CASSELGQAWGYTF	TGTGCCAGCAGTGAATTGGGACAAGCCTGGGGCTACACCTTC
once	TRBV6-4	TRBJ2-2	-	CASSHGELGELFF	TGTGCCAGCAGTCATGGAGAACTCGGGGAGCTGTTTTTT
-	TRBV7-8	TRBJ2-3	TRBD2	CASSYGGGIGGSPTDTQYF	TGTGCCAGCAGCTACGGCGGGGGGATAGGCGGGAGCCCCACAGATACGCAGTATTTT
-	TRBV30	TRBJ2-7	TRBD1	CAWDQGQGVYEQYF	TGTGCCTGGGATCAGGGACAGGGGGTCTACGAGCAGTACTTC
-	TRBV7-2	TRBJ2-1	TRBD2	CASSLRTGTSALNEQFF	TGTGCCAGCAGCTTAAGAACCGGGACTAGCGCACTAAATGAGCAGTTCTTC
-	TRBV11-2	TRBJ1-1	-	CASSRTGRTYTEAFF	TGTGCCAGCAGCAGAACAGGGCGGACCTACACTGAAGCTTTCTTT
-	TRBV10-3	TRBJ2-7	-	CAISESRTAFEQYF	TGTGCCATCAGTGAGTCGCGGACAGCTTTTGAGCAGTACTTC
once	TRBV7-2	TRBJ1-4	-	CASSLDAGNDEKLFF	TGTGCCAGCAGCTTAGACGCGGGTAACGATGAAAAACTGTTTTTT
-	TRBV4-1	TRBJ1-1	TRBD1	CASSPRGGQTNTEAFF	TGCGCCAGCAGCCCTCGGGGGGGACAGACGAACACTGAAGCTTTCTTT
-	TRBV10-3	TRBJ1-4	-	CAISGGLLAFEKLFF	TGTGCCATCAGTGGGGGCCTCTTGGCCTTTGAAAAACTGTTTTTT
-	TRBV9	TRBJ2-1	TRBD1	CASSVGQGGNEQFF	TGTGCCAGCAGCGTGGGACAGGGGGGGAATGAGCAGTTCTTC
-	TRBV5-1	TRBJ2-7	TRBD1	CASSLSGTGTYEQYF	TGCGCCAGCAGCTTGTCCGGGACAGGGACCTACGAGCAGTACTTC
few	TRBV5-1	TRBJ1-1	-	CASSLEGQNTEAFF	TGCGCCAGCAGCTTGGAGGGACAGAACACTGAAGCTTTCTTT
few	TRBV4-1	TRBJ1-1	TRBD1	CASSQSGTGKTEAFF	TGCGCCAGCAGCCAGAGCGGGACAGGGAAAACTGAAGCTTTCTTT
-	TRBV5-1	TRBJ2-3	TRBD2	CASSSGTSGTDTQYF	TGCGCCAGCAGCTCCGGGACTAGCGGTACAGATACGCAGTATTTT
-	TRBV10-3	TRBJ2-1	TRBD2	CAISRLAGEDEQFF	TGTGCCATCAGCCGACTAGCGGGAGAGGATGAGCAGTTCTTC
-	TRBV18	TRBJ1-1	TRBD1	CASSPPGARQGAAFF	TGTGCCAGCTCACCACCCGGGGCACGTCAGGGGGCGGCTTTCTTT
-	TRBV5-1	TRBJ2-1	TRBD2	CASSSITSGRDEQFF	TGCGCCAGCAGCTCAATAACTAGCGGGAGGGATGAGCAGTTCTTC
once	TRBV2	TRBJ2-5	-	CASSEVGGPWETQYF	TGTGCCAGCAGTGAGGTCGGCGGGCCTTGGGAGACCCAGTACTTC
-	TRBV4-1	TRBJ2-3	-	CASSRRQGSTDTQYF	TGCGCCAGCAGCCGACGCCAGGGAAGCACAGATACGCAGTATTTT
-	TRBV18	TRBJ1-1	-	CASSTSGDNTEAFF	TGTGCCAGCTCAACCTCAGGGGATAACACTGAAGCTTTCTTT
-	TRBV6-1	TRBJ2-3	-	CASSEVSVRTDTQYF	TGTGCCAGCAGTGAAGTTAGCGTACGTACAGATACGCAGTATTTT
-	TRBV2	TRBJ1-2	-	CASSGVLNGKGYTF	TGTGCCAGCAGTGGGGTTTTGAACGGGAAGGGCTACACCTTC
-	TRBV2	TRBJ1-1	TRBD1	CASSELLQGAQTEAFF	TGTGCCAGCAGTGAATTACTACAGGGGGCGCAGACTGAAGCTTTCTTT
-	TRBV6-1	TRBJ2-7	-	CASRPASGVEQYF	TGTGCCAGCAGGCCCGCCTCGGGGGTCGAGCAGTACTTC
-	TRBV10-2	TRBJ2-7	-	CASSEFRIYEQYF	TGCGCCAGCAGTGAGTTCAGAATCTACGAGCAGTACTTC
once	TRBV2	TRBJ1-5	-	CASGKEQGINQPQHF	TGTGCCAGCGGAAAGGAACAGGGCATCAATCAGCCCCAGCATTTT
-	TRBV11-2	TRBJ2-7	-	CASSLLPGHRYEQYF	TGTGCCAGCAGCTTGCTGCCGGGACACCGTTACGAGCAGTACTTC
-	TRBV11-2	TRBJ2-1	TRBD1	CASSLGYRGSYNEQFF	TGTGCCAGCAGCTTAGGCTACAGGGGGAGTTACAATGAGCAGTTCTTC
-	TRBV10-3	TRBJ1-1	TRBD1	CAIRRQGDTEAFF	TGTGCCATCAGAAGACAGGGGGACACTGAAGCTTTCTTT
-	TRBV5-5	TRBJ1-1	TRBD1	CASSQDRGIRNTEAFF	TGTGCCAGCAGCCAAGACAGGGGTATTAGGAACACTGAAGCTTTCTTT
-	TRBV27	TRBJ2-1	TRBD1	CASSPGQGRPLRGYNEQFF	TGTGCCAGCAGTCCTGGACAGGGACGCCCTCTCAGAGGTTATAATGAGCAGTTCTTC
-	TRBV5-1	TRBJ2-3	TRBD2	CASSLLTSGLSDTQYF	TGCGCCAGCAGCTTGTTGACTAGCGGGCTCTCAGATACGCAGTATTTT
-	TRBV5-4	TRBJ2-7	TRBD2	CASSPGAGVSSYEQYF	TGTGCCAGCAGCCCTGGAGCGGGAGTAAGCTCCTACGAGCAGTACTTC
-	TRBV19	TRBJ1-3	-	CASNHQGSTGNTIYF	TGTGCCAGCAACCACCAGGGGTCAACTGGAAACACCATATATTTT
-	TRBV27	TRBJ2-1	-	CASSYRGGPSYNEQFF	TGTGCCAGCAGCTACCGCGGGGGCCCCTCCTACAATGAGCAGTTCTTC
-	TRBV28	TRBJ2-5	-	CASSLPDSTRQYF	TGTGCCAGCAGTTTGCCGGACAGCACTCGACAGTACTTC
-	TRBV19	TRBJ2-7	-	CASSIAQDSYEQYF	TGTGCCAGTAGTATAGCTCAGGATTCCTACGAGCAGTACTTC
-	TRBV6-1	TRBJ1-2	-	CASSEAPRDYGYTF	TGTGCCAGCAGTGAAGCTCCCAGGGACTATGGCTACACCTTC
-	TRBV7-9	TRBJ1-2	TRBD1	CASSLGQGWGYTF	TGTGCCAGCAGCTTAGGACAGGGGTGGGGCTACACCTTC
once	TRBV7-9	TRBJ2-2	TRBD2	CASSSGLAGVDTGELFF	TGTGCCAGCAGCTCGGGACTAGCGGGAGTCGACACCGGGGAGCTGTTTTTT
-	TRBV7-8	TRBJ2-1	-	CASIQRGTYDYNEQFF	TGTGCCAGCATCCAAAGGGGGACATACGACTACAATGAGCAGTTCTTC
-	TRBV5-1	TRBJ1-2	TRBD1	CASSLEGQGRHGYTF	TGCGCCAGCAGCTTGGAGGGACAGGGACGTCATGGCTACACCTTC
-	TRBV7-2	TRBJ1-2	-	CASRSRGYGYTF	TGTGCCAGCAGGTCCAGGGGCTATGGCTACACCTTC
-	TRBV15	TRBJ2-7	-	CATSTVAGYKYEQYF	TGTGCCACCAGCACCGTCGCGGGATATAAGTACGAGCAGTACTTC
-	TRBV7-2	TRBJ2-7	-	CASSLGAAINSYEQYF	TGTGCCAGCAGCTTAGGAGCGGCTATCAACTCCTACGAGCAGTACTTC
-	TRBV6-6	TRBJ2-7	TRBD2	CASSTTSGSNNEQYF	TGTGCCAGCAGTACGACTAGCGGGAGTAATAACGAGCAGTACTTC
-	TRBV5-6	TRBJ2-1	-	CASSLPGGAHEQFF	TGTGCCAGCAGCTTGCCAGGTGGGGCCCATGAGCAGTTCTTC
-	TRBV2	TRBJ1-3	-	CASGGRSGNTIYF	TGTGCCAGCGGGGGCCGATCTGGAAACACCATATATTTT